One sample yielded the 22 T cell receptor beta chains listed below, sequenced in a study of blood T cell dynamics during melanoma immunotherapy. The time point denotes: pre-treatment baseline. The method was immunoSEQ multiplex PCR; TCRdb's version includes in-frame clones alone and lacks a portion of them. In the table there are fewer than 25,000 clones, 89% of which are singletons. The material sequenced was blood, taken from a patient treated with checkpoint blockade. These receptors were obtained from a human donor with melanoma.

The chain joins TRBV5-1 to TRBJ1-1, with unresolved D. This CDR3 has 14 amino acids. V was pared by 2 bases and J by 1 base, with 9 bases between. Germline values: CDR1 SGHRS, CDR2 YFSETQ. CDR3 in amino acids: CASSLVVGNTEAFF. CDR3 sequence (DNA): TGCGCCAGCAGCTTAGTAGTGGGGAACACTGAAGCTTTCTTT.

In its sample, this clone was seen once. The chain uses TRBV9 and TRBJ1-1, with D possibly matching TRBD1 (6 bases). Trimming took 3 bases from V and 1 from J, leaving 13 bases between them. Germline values: CDR1 SGDLS, CDR2 YYNGEE. The length of the CDR3 is 15 residues. Written as DNA, the CDR3 is TGTGCCAGCAGCGAATCGACAGGAGCGAACACTGAAGCTTTCTTT. Translation: CASSESTGANTEAFF.

CDR3 DNA: TGTGCCAGCAGTTTAACCAGAAATCAGCCCCAGCATTTT. It codes for CASSLTRNQPQHF. The rearrangement joins TRBV28 to TRBJ1-5; D gene ambiguous. There are 13 residues in the CDR3. Germline CDR1 reads MDHEN; CDR2 reads SYDVKM. The V end lost 2 bases, the J end lost 4 bases, and 6 bases lay between the germline ends.

The rearrangement uses TRBV5-1 and TRBJ1-5; no firm D call. The CDR3 extends over 15 amino acids. Germline CDR1 reads SGHRS; CDR2 reads YFSETQ. Deletions cut 0 bases from V and 0 bases from J, with 7 bases between. CDR3 loop: CASSLDTFSNQPQHF. In DNA form, the CDR3 reads TGCGCCAGCAGCTTGGATACGTTTAGCAATCAGCCCCAGCATTTT.

The CDR3 loop reads CASSPNEDANEQYF. The CDR3 DNA follows: TGTGCCAGCAGCCCCAACGAGGACGCGAACGAGCAGTACTTC. The chain carries TRBV2 and TRBJ2-5, with unresolved D. The J call may be in error: the DNA end matches TRBJ2-7 better. There are 14 residues in the CDR3. Germline lookup yields CDR1 SNHLY and CDR2 FYNNEI.

The chain recombines TRBV5-1 with TRBJ2-5; the match to TRBD1 covers 9 bases. In germline, CDR1 is SGHRS, CDR2 YFSETQ. The CDR3 extends over 16 amino acids. Trimming removed 4 bases from V and 5 bases from J; junction bases left unmatched: 12. The CDR3 spells CASSPGTGTGLETQYF. The DNA of the CDR3 is TGCGCCAGCAGCCCTGGGACAGGGACAGGTTTGGAGACCCAGTACTTC.

The chain links TRBV11-2 to TRBJ1-2; the match to TRBD1 covers 9 bases. V trimming: 5 bases; J trimming: 4 bases; junction bases outside the gene matches: 11. CDR3 size: 16 residues. CDR1 and CDR2 from the germline V gene are SGHAT and FQNNGV. CDR3 coding DNA: TGTGCCAGCAGCCGGGACAGGGTGACGACTGTCTATGGCTACACCTTC. Encoded protein: CASSRDRVTTVYGYTF.

The chain is built from TRBV7-2 and TRBJ1-3; 7 nucleotides match TRBD1. This CDR3 comprises 16 residues. Germline V gene sequence: CDR1 SGHTA, CDR2 FQGNSA. V shed 5 bases and J 0 bases; nucleotides not matched to a gene: 7. The CDR3 loop is CASSPQQGVSGNTIYF. The CDR3 bases are TGTGCCAGCAGCCCACAGCAGGGGGTCTCTGGAAACACCATATATTTT.

The chain carries TRBV9 and TRBJ2-5; perhaps TRBD1 as D (7 bases). CDR1 SGDLS and CDR2 YYNGEE come from the germline V gene. V was clipped by 4 bases and J by 1 base, with 14 bases between them. This CDR3 has 15 residues. The DNA of the CDR3 is TGTGCCAGCAGCCCCCTGGAGGGGGCCCAAGAGACCCAGTACTTC. Translated: CASSPLEGAQETQYF. The full variable domain, rest sourced from reference TRBV9 and TRBJ2-5, is DSGVTQTPKHLITATGQRVTLRCSPRSGDLSVYWYQQSLDQGLQFLIQYYNGEERAKGNILERFSAQQFPDLHSELNLSSLELGDSALYFCASSPLEGAQETQYFGPGTRLLVL.

CDR3 coding DNA: TGTGCCAGCAGCTTGGGGACGGCCGGTGGGTTCTTC. This encodes CASSLGTAGGFF. The chain carries TRBV5-6 and TRBJ2-1; D is ambiguous. Trimming stripped 0 bases from V and 15 bases from J, with 13 bases between. Germline CDR1 and CDR2: SGHDT and YYEEEE. The CDR3 has 12 amino acids.

This chain connects TRBV19 to TRBJ2-2, with D maybe TRBD1 (5 bases). Trimming cost V 3 bases and J 9 bases, with 17 bases left between them. Germline V gene data show CDR1 as LNHDA and CDR2 as SQIVND (reference sequence). The CDR3 sequence is 15 residues long. The CDR3 protein is CASSMVTAEARELFF. The CDR3 DNA is TGTGCCAGTAGTATGGTGACAGCCGAAGCCCGGGAGCTGTTTTTT.

The rearrangement uses TRBV7-5 and TRBJ2-1. TRBV7-5 is noted as a pseudogene. There are 12 residues in the CDR3. The CDR3 region has the DNA TGTGCCAGAAGCTTATTCTACAATGAGCAGTTCTTC. Translating it yields CARSLFYNEQFF.

The gene calls are TRBV5-4 and TRBJ2-3, with 9 bases aligning to TRBD1. The CDR3 length is 16 residues. Germline V gives CDR1 SGHNT, CDR2 YYREEE (reference sequence). V shed 1 base, J shed 4 bases, and the junction held 7 bases outside the gene matches. The CDR3 reads CASSLLGTGSADTQYF. The CDR3 nucleotides are TGTGCCAGCAGCTTGTTGGGGACAGGGAGCGCAGATACGCAGTATTTT.

The chain links TRBV30 to TRBJ2-5; 11 bases map to TRBD1. Germline V CDR1 and CDR2: GTSNPN, SVGIG (reference sequence). This CDR3 has 13 amino acids. Trimming took 3 bases from V and 7 from J; bases not matched to a gene: 4. The CDR3 DNA is TGTGCCTGGAGGGACAGGGGGCGCGGGACCCAGTACTTC. It encodes CAWRDRGRGTQYF.

The CDR3 DNA follows: TGCGCCAGCAGCCCTACAAGGACAGAAAACTATGGCTACACCTTC. Amino acids: CASSPTRTENYGYTF. The genes are TRBV5-1 and TRBJ1-2, with a weak D call TRBD1 (6 bases). This CDR3 contains 15 residues. Germline V gives CDR1 SGHRS, CDR2 YFSETQ. V was pared by 4 bases and J by 2 bases, with 15 bases between.

For this clone: This same CDR3 is encoded by further DNA sequences in the sample. The rearrangement links TRBV6-6 to TRBJ1-5; weak D call: TRBD1 (5 bases). CDR1 is MNHNY, CDR2 SVGAGI, per germline (reference sequence). CDR3 length: 14 residues. Trimming removed 3 bases from V and 4 bases from J, with 10 bases in between. The CDR3 spells CASSYSGGNQPQHF. As DNA, the CDR3 is TGTGCCAGCAGTTATTCCGGGGGGAATCAGCCCCAGCATTTT.

The chain is built from TRBV28 and TRBJ1-2, with a weak D call TRBD1 (5 bases). CDR1 and CDR2 from the germline V gene are MDHEN and SYDVKM. V was shortened by 1 base and J by 8 bases, with 14 bases between the two germline ends. CDR3 length: 14 amino acids. The CDR3 region has the DNA TGTGCCAGCAGTTTATTACAGAGGGGCAGGGGCTACACCTTC. Translation gives CASSLLQRGRGYTF.

V gene TRBV10-1 combines with J gene TRBJ1-1, with D possibly matching TRBD1 (5 bases). Germline lookup yields CDR1 WNHNN and CDR2 SYGVQD (reference sequence). The CDR3 is made up of 13 amino acids. Trimming cost V 6 bases and J 11 bases, with 19 bases left between them. The CDR3 protein is CASSAGGKGVAFF. CDR3 nucleotide sequence: TGCGCCAGCAGCGCGGGGGGTAAAGGGGTTGCTTTCTTT.

The chain joins TRBV6-7 to TRBJ1-2; D is unresolved. TRBV6-7 qualifies as an ORF whose function is uncertain. This CDR3 is 14 amino acids long. V lost 0 bases and J 5 bases, leaving 10 bases between the germline ends. The CDR3 spells CASSYSGFEYGYTF. The CDR3 DNA sequence: TGTGCCAGCAGTTACTCGGGGTTCGAGTATGGCTACACCTTC.

V usage is TRBV7-3 and J usage is TRBJ2-3; D unresolved. Germline V lookup: CDR1 SGHTA, CDR2 FQGTGA. V was shortened by 4 bases and J by 0 bases, with 5 bases between the two germline ends. The CDR3 length is 13 residues. The CDR3 loop reads CASSSPSTDTQYF. CDR3 nucleotide sequence: TGTGCCAGCAGCTCCCCGAGCACAGATACGCAGTATTTT.

This sequence joins TRBV30 and TRBJ1-2; D remains ambiguous. Germline CDR1 and CDR2: GTSNPN and SVGIG (reference sequence). The CDR3 covers 12 residues. Between the trimmed V and J ends, which lost 3 bases and 0 bases, there was a span of 5 bases. This CDR3 reads CAWSRPNYGYTF. CDR3 in DNA: TGTGCCTGGAGCCGGCCTAACTATGGCTACACCTTC.

J is TRBJ2-7 and V is TRBV28, with D unresolved. The CDR3 covers 14 residues. In germline, CDR1 is MDHEN, CDR2 SYDVKM. Between the trimmed V and J ends, which lost 6 bases and 1 base, there was a span of 13 bases. The CDR3 region is CASRSPRPSYEQYF. The DNA for the CDR3 is TGTGCCAGCAGATCCCCGAGACCATCCTACGAGCAGTACTTC.